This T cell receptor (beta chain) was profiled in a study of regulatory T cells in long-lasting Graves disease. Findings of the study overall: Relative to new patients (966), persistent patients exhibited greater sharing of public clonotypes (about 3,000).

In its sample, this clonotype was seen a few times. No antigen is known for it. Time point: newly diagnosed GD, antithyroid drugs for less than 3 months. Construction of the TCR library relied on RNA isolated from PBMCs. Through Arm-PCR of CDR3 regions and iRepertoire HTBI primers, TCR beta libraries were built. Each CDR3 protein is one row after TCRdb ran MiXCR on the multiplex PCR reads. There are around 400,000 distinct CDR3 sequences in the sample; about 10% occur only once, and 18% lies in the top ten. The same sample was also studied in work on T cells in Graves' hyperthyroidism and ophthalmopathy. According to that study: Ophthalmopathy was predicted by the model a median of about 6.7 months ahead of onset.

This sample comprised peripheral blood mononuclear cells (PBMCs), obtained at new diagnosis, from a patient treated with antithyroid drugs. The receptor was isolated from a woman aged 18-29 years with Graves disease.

The CDR3 here is CASDQGEGANTEAFF. As DNA, the CDR3 is TGTGCTAGTGACCAAGGGGAGGGGGCGAACACTGAAGCTTTCTTT. The V call is TRBV12-5, the J call TRBJ1-1; TRBD1 matches at 7 bases. This CDR3 comprises 15 residues. Germline lookup yields CDR1 LGHNT and CDR2 FRNRAP. After removal of 7 bases from V and 1 base from J, the junction contained 9 bases not matched to a gene. The variable domain in full, with the rest retrieved from reference TRBV12-5 and TRBJ1-1, is DARVTQTPRHKVTEMGQEVTMRCQPILGHNTVFWYRQTMMQGLELLAYFRNRAPLDDSGMPKDRFSAEMPDATLATLKIQPSEPRDSAVYFCASDQGEGANTEAFFGQGTRLTVV.